What follows are 7 T cell receptor beta chains derived from one specimen sequenced in a study of tissue T cells after allogeneic stem cell transplantation. The time point was: mouse harvest day 7 after allogeneic transplant. The graft held 10^6 splenic CD5+ T cells and 10^7 T-cell-depleted bone marrow cells. Clones were sequenced by immunoSEQ multiplex PCR, and TCRdb holds only the in-frame ones, with some missing. The table records 6,500 to 10,000 clones, under 50% of them present only once. The specimen was gut tissue. These receptors all come from a female BALB/c mouse given C57BL/6 T cells with graft-versus-host disease after an allogeneic hematopoietic cell transplant.

With respect to this clone: Mouse germline and gene names are used. The CDR3 end lies 1 residue beyond the end of the read and is filled in from the germline J gene. This chain links TRBV3 with TRBJ1-6; D is unresolved. TRBJ1-6 is noted as an ORF with a role that remains uncertain. Trimming cost V 2 bases and J 5 bases, with 4 bases left between them. Germline V lookup: CDR1 SNHLY, CDR2 FYNGKV (reference sequence). This CDR3 spans 13 amino acids. The CDR3 DNA, read in part, is TGTGCCAGCAGCTTAAACAATAATTCGCCCCTCTAC. Its protein product is CASSLNNNSPLY. From start to end, the CDR3 is CASSLNNNSPLYF.

In regard to this clone: Gene names and germline refer to mouse. CDR3: CASSVGPSAETLYF. Partial CDR3 DNA: TGTGCCAGCAGTGTGGGACCGAGTGCAGAAACGCTGTAT. V gene TRBV13-3 combines with J gene TRBJ2-3, with D perhaps matching TRBD1 or TRBD2 (5 bases each). From the germline J gene comes the end of the CDR3, since the read stops 1 residue before it. V was clipped by 3 bases and J by 0 bases, with 8 bases between them. The CDR3 consists of 14 residues. The germline gives CDR1 NNHDY, CDR2 SYVADS.

A few counts support this clone. Gene names are the mouse ones. From the germline J gene comes the end of the CDR3, since the read stops 1 residue before it. The genes are TRBV19 and TRBJ1-1, with a weak D call TRBD1 (5 bases). The CDR3 contains 14 residues. The germline gives CDR1 FNHDT, CDR2 SITEND (reference sequence). V lost 2 bases to trimming and J lost 0 bases, with 8 bases between them. CDR3 amino acids: CASSMGTANTEVFF. The DNA read from the CDR3 is TGTGCCAGCAGTATGGGGACGGCAAACACAGAAGTCTTC.

For this clone: Genes and germline are mouse. The missing CDR3 end, 1 residue past where the read stops, is filled in from the germline J gene. This chain links TRBV26 with TRBJ2-5; D not certain. Trimming cost V 2 bases and J 0 bases, with 6 bases left between them. The CDR3 covers 14 residues. Germline CDR1 KGHPV, CDR2 FQNQEV (reference sequence). The part of the CDR3 DNA that was read is TGTGCCAGCAGTCTGAATCTTAACCAAGACACCCAGTAC. Its translation: CASSLNLNQDTQY. In full, the CDR3 is CASSLNLNQDTQYF.

In regard to this clone: The genes are named according to mouse. The read stops 1 residue short of the end of the CDR3; the missing end is completed from the germline J gene. The chain employs TRBV13-2 and TRBJ2-7, with D tentatively TRBD2 (7 bases). Germline V gene data show CDR1 as NNHNN and CDR2 as SYGAGS (reference sequence). The CDR3 has 12 amino acids. V lost 5 bases and J lost 3, with 9 bases in between. The sequenced CDR3 bases are TGTGCCAGCGGGAGGGGGGGCTATGAACAGTAC. Translated: CASGRGGYEQY. The whole CDR3 sequence is CASGRGGYEQYF.

In regard to this clone: Gene names denote mouse genes. The read gets to within 1 residue of the CDR3 end, and the germline J gene fills in the rest. The rearrangement joins TRBV26 to TRBJ2-2, with 9 bases lining up with TRBD1. CDR1 is KGHPV and CDR2 is FQNQEV in the germline V gene (reference sequence). Trimming took 6 bases from V and 3 from J; bases not matched to a gene: 2. CDR3 size: 14 residues. CDR3: CASRRTGDTGQLYF. The covered CDR3 bases are TGTGCCAGCAGGCGGACAGGGGACACCGGGCAGCTCTAC.

About this clone itself: Gene names follow the mouse nomenclature. Read data end 1 residue before the CDR3 end; the end is taken from the germline J gene. Other DNA sequences of this sample code for an identical CDR3. The gene calls are TRBV26 and TRBJ2-5; either TRBD1 or TRBD2 may fit D (5 bases each). The V and J ends lost 4 bases and 0 bases respectively, with 5 bases between them. The CDR3 totals 13 residues. Germline V gives CDR1 KGHPV, CDR2 FQNQEV (reference sequence). The CDR3: CASSRDNQDTQYF. The covered CDR3 bases are TGTGCCAGCAGTCGGGACAACCAAGACACCCAGTAC.